Sequencing of this TCR beta chain was carried out in a study of cytomegalovirus exposure and HLA in healthy donors. Looking at the study overall: According to later analysis, the same platform produced the 120 validation and 666 first-cohort repertoires. General study results and limits: The listing of 150 to 200 TCR beta chains classed them as cytomegalovirus-associated.

The V gene's germline CDR1 is SGHVS and CDR2 FNYEAQ. The CDR3 has 15 residues. Trimming cost V 5 bases and J 7 bases, with 20 bases left between them. The repertoire was sequenced with immunoSEQ multiplex PCR; TCRdb's copy has only in-frame clones and lacks some. Of about 110,000 clones listed, 88% are singletons. To note about this clone: The target antigen is unknown.

The chain links TRBV7-6 to TRBJ1-2; TRBD1 is a possible D gene (6 bases). The sample was PBMCs. The TCR was taken from a young woman in good health and CMV-seropositive. The DNA for the CDR3 is TGTGCCAGCAGCCTCGTCTACACAGGGTTCTCTGGCTACACCTTC. As protein: CASSLVYTGFSGYTF.